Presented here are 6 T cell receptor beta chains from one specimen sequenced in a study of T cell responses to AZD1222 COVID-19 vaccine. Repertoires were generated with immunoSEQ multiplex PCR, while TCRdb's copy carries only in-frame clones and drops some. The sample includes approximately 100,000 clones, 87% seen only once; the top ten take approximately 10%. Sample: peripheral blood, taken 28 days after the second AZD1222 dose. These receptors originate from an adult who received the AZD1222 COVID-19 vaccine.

CDR3: CASGAVMNTEAFF. CDR3 sequence (DNA): TGCGCCAGCGGAGCAGTAATGAACACTGAAGCTTTCTTT. This chain joins TRBV4-1 and TRBJ1-1, with D hard to call. V was shortened by 8 bases and J by 0 bases, with 10 bases between the two germline ends. Germline V gene data show CDR1 as MGHRA and CDR2 as YSYEKL. The CDR3 runs 13 residues.

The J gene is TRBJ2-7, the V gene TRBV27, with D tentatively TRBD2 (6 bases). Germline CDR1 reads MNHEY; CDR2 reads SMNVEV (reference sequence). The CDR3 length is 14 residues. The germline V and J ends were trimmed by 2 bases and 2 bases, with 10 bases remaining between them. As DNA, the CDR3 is TGTGCCAGCAGTTTAGGGACTCCTCCCTACGAGCAGTACTTC. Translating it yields CASSLGTPPYEQYF.

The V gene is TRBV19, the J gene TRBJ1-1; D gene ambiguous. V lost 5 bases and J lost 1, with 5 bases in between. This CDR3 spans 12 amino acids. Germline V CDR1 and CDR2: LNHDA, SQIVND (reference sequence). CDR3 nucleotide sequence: TGTGCCAGTAGTCCAGGGAACACTGAAGCTTTCTTT. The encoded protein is CASSPGNTEAFF. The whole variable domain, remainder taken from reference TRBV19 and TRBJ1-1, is DGGITQSPKYLFRKEGQNVTLSCEQNLNHDAMYWYRQDPGQGLRLIYYSQIVNDFQKGDIAEGYSVSREKKESFPLTVTSAQKNPTAFYLCASSPGNTEAFFGQGTRLTVV.

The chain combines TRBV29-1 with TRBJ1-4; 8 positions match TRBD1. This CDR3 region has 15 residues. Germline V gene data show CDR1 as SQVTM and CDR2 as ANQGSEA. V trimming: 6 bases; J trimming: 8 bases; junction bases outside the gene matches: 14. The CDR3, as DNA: TGCAGCGTGGGGGGCCGGACAGGGATGGTAGAAAAACTGTTTTTT. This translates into CSVGGRTGMVEKLFF.

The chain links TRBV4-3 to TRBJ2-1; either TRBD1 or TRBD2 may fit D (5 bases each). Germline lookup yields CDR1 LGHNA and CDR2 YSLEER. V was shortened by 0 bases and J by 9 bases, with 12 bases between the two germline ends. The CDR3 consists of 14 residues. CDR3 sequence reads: CASSQESPGTEQFF. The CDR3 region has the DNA TGCGCCAGCAGCCAAGAGTCCCCGGGGACTGAGCAGTTCTTC.

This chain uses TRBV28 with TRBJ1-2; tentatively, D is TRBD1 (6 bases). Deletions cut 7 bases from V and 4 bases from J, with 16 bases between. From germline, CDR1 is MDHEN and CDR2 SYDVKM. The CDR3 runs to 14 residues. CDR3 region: CASTPQGKGYGYTF. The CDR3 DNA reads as TGTGCCAGCACCCCCCAGGGGAAGGGCTATGGCTACACCTTC.